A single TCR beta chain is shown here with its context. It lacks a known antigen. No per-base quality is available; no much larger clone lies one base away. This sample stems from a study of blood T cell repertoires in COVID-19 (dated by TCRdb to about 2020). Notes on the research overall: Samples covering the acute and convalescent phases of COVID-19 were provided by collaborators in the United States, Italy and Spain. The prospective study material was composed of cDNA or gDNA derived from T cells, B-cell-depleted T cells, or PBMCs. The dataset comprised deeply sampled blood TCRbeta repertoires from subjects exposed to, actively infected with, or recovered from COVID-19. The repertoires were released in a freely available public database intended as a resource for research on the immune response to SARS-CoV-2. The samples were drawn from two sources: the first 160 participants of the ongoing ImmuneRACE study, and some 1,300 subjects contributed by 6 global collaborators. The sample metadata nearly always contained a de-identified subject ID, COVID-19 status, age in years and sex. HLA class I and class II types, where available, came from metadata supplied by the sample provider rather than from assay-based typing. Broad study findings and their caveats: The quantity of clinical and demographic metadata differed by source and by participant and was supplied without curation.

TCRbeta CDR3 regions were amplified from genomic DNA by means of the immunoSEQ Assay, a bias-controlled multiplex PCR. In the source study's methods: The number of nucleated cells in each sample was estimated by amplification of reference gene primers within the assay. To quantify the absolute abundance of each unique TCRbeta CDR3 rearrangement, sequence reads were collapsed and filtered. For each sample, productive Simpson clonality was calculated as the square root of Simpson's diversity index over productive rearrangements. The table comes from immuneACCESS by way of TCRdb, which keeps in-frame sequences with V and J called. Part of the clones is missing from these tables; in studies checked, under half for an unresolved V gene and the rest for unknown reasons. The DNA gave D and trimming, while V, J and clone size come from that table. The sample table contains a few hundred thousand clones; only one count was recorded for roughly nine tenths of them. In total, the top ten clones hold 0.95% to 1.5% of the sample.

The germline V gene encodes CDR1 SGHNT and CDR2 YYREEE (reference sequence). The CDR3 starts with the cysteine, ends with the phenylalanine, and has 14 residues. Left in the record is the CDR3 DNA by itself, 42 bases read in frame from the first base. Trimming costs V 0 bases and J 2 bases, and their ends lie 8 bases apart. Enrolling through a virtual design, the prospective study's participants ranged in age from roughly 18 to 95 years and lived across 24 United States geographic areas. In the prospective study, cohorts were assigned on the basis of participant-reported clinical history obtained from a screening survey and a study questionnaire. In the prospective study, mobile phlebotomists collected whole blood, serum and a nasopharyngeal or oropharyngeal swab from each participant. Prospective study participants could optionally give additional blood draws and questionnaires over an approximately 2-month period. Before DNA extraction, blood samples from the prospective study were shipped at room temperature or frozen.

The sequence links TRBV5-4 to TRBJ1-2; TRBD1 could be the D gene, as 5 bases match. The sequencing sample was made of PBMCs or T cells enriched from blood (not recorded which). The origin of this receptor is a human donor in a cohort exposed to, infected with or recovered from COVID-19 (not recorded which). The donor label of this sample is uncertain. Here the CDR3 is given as CASSLVGGNYGYTF. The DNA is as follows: TGTGCCAGCAGCTTGGTGGGGGGGAACTATGGCTACACCTTC.